The 27 T cell receptor beta chains listed next were all sequenced from one sample in a study of blood T cell repertoires in COVID-19. Data came from immunoSEQ multiplex PCR; TCRdb stores just in-frame clones and leaves some out. This table holds around 200,000 clones, approximately 87% found once. Sequenced input: peripheral blood. All receptors derive from a man in his 70s with active or convalescent COVID-19.

The rearrangement links TRBV4-1 to TRBJ1-5; TRBD1 is a possible D gene (5 bases). Germline V gene lookup returns CDR1 MGHRA and CDR2 YSYEKL. This CDR3 spans 14 amino acids. The V and J ends lost 0 bases and 2 bases respectively, with 5 bases between them. The CDR3 region has the DNA TGCGCCAGCAGCCAAGAAGGGGGCAATCAGCCCCAGCATTTT. This translates into CASSQEGGNQPQHF.

The chain employs TRBV2 and TRBJ1-5; 11 nucleotides match TRBD1. Looked up from germline, CDR1 is SNHLY and CDR2 is FYNNEI. The junction had 6 bases not matched to a gene; V was cut back by 8 bases and J by 6 bases. The CDR3 loop spans 14 amino acids. DNA of the CDR3: TGTGCCAGCGCAGGGACAGGGGGTTTTCAGCCCCAGCATTTT. Amino acid sequence: CASAGTGGFQPQHF.

V gene TRBV7-9 combines with J gene TRBJ2-7, with TRBD1 matching 7 bases. This CDR3 has 13 amino acids. V trimming: 6 bases; J trimming: 3 bases; junction bases outside the gene matches: 5. The germline V gene encodes CDR1 SEHNR and CDR2 FQNEAQ (reference sequence). This chain's CDR3 is CASSFDRVYEQYF. The CDR3 coding sequence is TGTGCCAGCAGTTTCGACAGGGTCTACGAGCAGTACTTC.

This clone was seen once. The rearrangement uses TRBV7-8 and TRBJ1-6, with 8 bases fitting TRBD1. V lost 4 bases and J lost 5; bases outside the gene matches: 4. The germline CDR1 and CDR2 sequences are SGHVS and FQNEAQ. The CDR3 has 15 residues. Here the CDR3 DNA reads TGTGCCAGCAGCTGGACAGGGAGAGATAATTCACCCCTCCACTTT. Its translation is CASSWTGRDNSPLHF.

The chain couples TRBV14 to TRBJ2-1; 9 bases line up with TRBD2. V dropped 4 bases and J dropped 10; count of bases not matched to a gene: 17. There are 17 residues in the CDR3. In germline, CDR1 is SGHDN, CDR2 FVKESK. The CDR3 DNA sequence: TGTGCCAGCAGCCTCTCCCGGGGGGTAGCGGGAGTAGGAGAGCAGTTCTTC. Amino acids: CASSLSRGVAGVGEQFF.

This chain uses TRBV30 with TRBJ2-3, with TRBD2 as a possible D gene (6 bases). V dropped 0 bases and J dropped 0 bases, with 10 bases sitting between them. Germline V CDR1 and CDR2: GTSNPN, SVGIG (reference sequence). This CDR3 is built from 15 residues. The chain's CDR3 is CAWSVTGVSTDTQYF. DNA of the CDR3: TGTGCCTGGAGTGTAACGGGGGTTAGCACAGATACGCAGTATTTT.

The chain links TRBV5-1 to TRBJ2-3, with TRBD1 as a possible D gene (5 bases). CDR3 size: 17 residues. Trimming left V 3 bases short and J 1 base short, with 18 bases between. Per germline, CDR1 SGHRS and CDR2 YFSETQ. In DNA form, the CDR3 reads TGCGCCAGCAGCTCAGGTCCCGCAATAGGGGGCACAGATACGCAGTATTTT. This codes for CASSSGPAIGGTDTQYF.

The rearrangement links TRBV4-2 to TRBJ2-7; D gene unclear. Trimming left V 0 bases short and J 2 bases short, with 8 bases between. CDR3 size: 14 residues. Per the germline V gene, CDR1 is LGHNA and CDR2 is YNFKEQ. The CDR3 nucleotides read TGTGCCAGCAGCCAAGATCCCGTCGCCTACGAGCAGTACTTC. This encodes CASSQDPVAYEQYF.

The rearrangement links TRBV6-7 to TRBJ2-7; 9 nucleotides line up with TRBD1. TRBV6-7 is an ORF; its function is uncertain. V shed 8 bases and J 5 bases; nucleotides not matched to a gene: 7. This CDR3 region has 13 residues. CDR3: CASSRTGADEQYF. The CDR3 DNA follows: TGTGCCAGCTCCAGGACAGGGGCCGACGAGCAGTACTTC.

V is TRBV4-1 and J is TRBJ1-2; perhaps TRBD1 as D (6 bases). Trimming took 0 bases from V and 2 from J, leaving 13 bases between them. There are 16 residues in the CDR3. The germline CDR1 and CDR2 sequences are MGHRA and YSYEKL. CDR3 bases: TGCGCCAGCAGCCAAGATCCCAGGGGTTACAACTATGGCTACACCTTC. Translation: CASSQDPRGYNYGYTF.

The CDR3 region is CASKEGGSSGNTIYF. DNA of the CDR3: TGTGCCAGCAAGGAAGGCGGCTCCTCTGGAAACACCATATATTTT. The rearrangement uses TRBV5-5 and TRBJ1-3; D is uncertain. The CDR3 extends over 15 amino acids. V was trimmed by 6 bases and J by 0 bases, leaving 13 bases between them. CDR1 and CDR2 from the germline V gene are SGHKS and YYEKEE (reference sequence).

This clone was counted between two and nine times. The chain combines TRBV7-8 with TRBJ1-2; TRBD1 agrees at 9 bases. Per the germline V gene, CDR1 is SGHVS and CDR2 is FQNEAQ. This CDR3 is built from 15 residues. V was pared by 5 bases and J by 2 bases, with 6 bases of the junction left unmatched. CDR3 in DNA: TGTGCCAGCAGCCTACGACAGGGGGAAAACTATGGCTACACCTTC. Protein product: CASSLRQGENYGYTF.

The V gene is TRBV14, the J gene TRBJ2-7, with 8 bases fitting TRBD2. Germline trimming cut 4 bases from V and 3 bases from J; bases unmatched to any gene: 14. The CDR3 totals 17 residues. Germline V gene sequence: CDR1 SGHDN, CDR2 FVKESK. The CDR3 protein is CASSRPQRAGGNYEQYF. The CDR3 DNA reads TGTGCCAGCAGCCGCCCCCAAAGGGCGGGGGGAAACTACGAGCAGTACTTC.

This clone was seen only once. This chain links TRBV5-1 with TRBJ2-1; 7 bases are a match to TRBD2. The CDR3 is 15 amino acids. The V segment lost 7 bases and the J segment 5 bases; nucleotides outside the gene matches: 12. The germline V gene has CDR1 SGHRS and CDR2 YFSETQ. Here the CDR3 reads CASREVIAGNNEQFF. The DNA of the CDR3 is TGCGCCAGCCGGGAAGTGATAGCGGGCAACAATGAGCAGTTCTTC.

The chain has TRBV2 and TRBJ1-1; TRBD1 might be the D (5 bases). Trimming took off 2 bases at V and 11 bases at J, with 18 bases between the two ends. Germline V gene sequence: CDR1 SNHLY, CDR2 FYNNEI. This CDR3 has 14 residues. The CDR3 DNA is TGTGCCAGCAGTGAATTAGGGGCACCATCGTTGGCTTTCTTT. It encodes CASSELGAPSLAFF.

The chain combines TRBV5-4 with TRBJ1-4; D is possibly TRBD1 (5 bases). V was cut by 4 bases and J by 7 bases, with 14 bases left in between. CDR1 and CDR2 (germline): SGHNT, YYREEE (reference sequence). This CDR3 spans 14 amino acids. This CDR3 is CASSQAGSSEKLFF. The CDR3 region has the DNA TGTGCCAGCAGCCAGGCAGGGTCGAGTGAAAAACTGTTTTTT.

The CDR3 region is CASSVGGNTVAFF. As DNA, the CDR3 is TGTGCCAGCAGCGTGGGGGGGAATACCGTAGCTTTCTTT. V and J are TRBV9 and TRBJ1-1; possibly TRBD1 for D (5 bases). Germline values: CDR1 SGDLS, CDR2 YYNGEE. V was clipped by 2 bases and J by 10 bases, with 15 bases between them. The CDR3 length is 13 residues.

The chain joins TRBV18 to TRBJ2-3; possible D gene TRBD1, 6 bases. Germline assignment: CDR1 KGHSH and CDR2 LQKENI. The CDR3 spans 16 residues. The V gene lost 3 bases and the J gene lost 0 bases, with 13 bases spanning the gap. This CDR3 reads CASSPTGTLSTDTQYF. The CDR3 DNA follows: TGTGCCAGCTCACCTACAGGGACCCTAAGCACAGATACGCAGTATTTT.

The rearrangement uses TRBV5-1 and TRBJ2-2; 13 nucleotides match TRBD2. Trimming removed 0 bases from V and 5 bases from J; junction bases left unmatched: 7. The length of the CDR3 is 18 residues. CDR1 and CDR2 from the germline V gene are SGHRS and YFSETQ. The CDR3, as DNA: TGCGCCAGCAGCTTGGGACTAGCGGGGGGCCGGGGAACCGGGGAGCTGTTTTTT. Its protein is CASSLGLAGGRGTGELFF.

The chain employs TRBV7-2 and TRBJ2-7; weak D call: TRBD2 (6 bases). Deletions cut 5 bases from V and 6 bases from J, with 14 bases between. The CDR3 is 13 residues long. Germline V gene lookup returns CDR1 SGHTA and CDR2 FQGNSA. The CDR3 sequence is CASSPGTRREQYF. The CDR3 bases are TGTGCCAGCAGCCCCGGGACTCGGCGCGAGCAGTACTTC. Filled out from reference TRBV7-2 and TRBJ2-7, the complete variable domain reads GAGVSQSPSNKVTEKGKDVELRCDPISGHTALYWYRQSLGQGLEFLIYFQGNSAPDKSGLPSDRFSAERTGGSVSTLTIQRTQQEDSAVYLCASSPGTRREQYFGPGTRLTVT.

The chain couples TRBV21-1 to TRBJ2-7; TRBD1 is the table's D call, not checked against the DNA. TRBV21-1 corresponds to a pseudogene. The CDR3 is 18 residues long. The CDR3 protein is CASSNLRASRDSTYEQYF. CDR3 sequence (DNA): TGTGCCAGCAGCAATCTCAGGGCCTCCCGGGACAGCACCTACGAGCAGTACTTC.

The rearrangement links TRBV6-5 to TRBJ2-3, with TRBD1 matching 10 bases. Losses at the gene ends were 6 bases for V and 4 bases for J; bases not matched to a gene: 4. CDR1 and CDR2 (germline): MNHEY, SVGAGI. The CDR3 runs to 14 residues. The CDR3 region has the DNA TGTGCCAGCAGCCGGGACAGGGGATCAGATACGCAGTATTTT. Its translation is CASSRDRGSDTQYF.

The rearrangement joins TRBV2 to TRBJ2-2, with D possibly being TRBD1 (6 bases). The germline V gene has CDR1 SNHLY and CDR2 FYNNEI. The CDR3 length is 13 residues. Trimming left V 10 bases short and J 2 bases short, with 11 bases between. The CDR3 region is CATGDINTGELFF. The CDR3 DNA follows: TGTGCCACCGGGGACATTAACACCGGGGAGCTGTTTTTT.

V is TRBV3-1 (or the pseudogene TRBV3-2) and J is TRBJ1-4; D is possibly TRBD1 (6 bases). This CDR3 has 17 amino acids. In germline, CDR1 is LGHDT, CDR2 YNNKEL (reference sequence). V gave up 4 bases and J gave up 2 bases, with 17 bases separating them. The CDR3 here is CASSPPRQETTNEKLFF. In nucleotides, the CDR3 is TGTGCCAGCAGCCCCCCCAGACAGGAGACTACTAATGAAAAACTGTTTTTT.

This chain connects TRBV11-2 to TRBJ1-2, with D perhaps TRBD1 (5 bases). The CDR3 totals 14 residues. Trimming took 0 bases from V and 2 from J, leaving 7 bases between them. The germline gives CDR1 SGHAT, CDR2 FQNNGV. CDR3 loop: CASSLDSGNYGYTF. In nucleotides, the CDR3 is TGTGCCAGCAGCTTAGATTCAGGGAACTATGGCTACACCTTC.

This clone appeared a few times. The chain employs TRBV4-3 and TRBJ1-2; 8 nucleotides align to TRBD1. V lost 2 bases and J lost 6; bases outside the gene matches: 5. The CDR3 runs to 14 residues. Germline CDR1 LGHNA, CDR2 YSLEER. The CDR3 loop is CASSQQGAGDGYTF. In nucleotides, the CDR3 is TGCGCCAGCAGCCAACAGGGGGCAGGGGATGGCTACACCTTC.

The chain employs TRBV7-2 and TRBJ2-4; D not certain. This CDR3 contains 12 residues. Looked up from germline, CDR1 is SGHTA and CDR2 is FQGNSA. The ends were cut back, 5 bases at V and 8 bases at J, with 10 bases in the middle. CDR3 loop: CASSPQLDIQYF. CDR3 coding DNA: TGTGCCAGCAGCCCACAGCTGGACATTCAGTACTTC.